Sequencing of this TCR beta chain was carried out in a study of identical twins. In TCRdb, the 5' RACE reads were re-called with MiXCR into one record per CDR3 protein. Altogether roughly 1,500,000 distinct CDR3 sequences are present, under 35% being singletons, with the ten largest covering 0.27%. Broader study findings: Those out-of-frame alpha sequences shared by twins showed an excess of low generation probability. Beta out-of-frame sequences showed weaker excess twin sharing.

V shed 7 bases and J shed 5 bases, with 13 bases lying between them. The CDR3 has 12 residues. Germline V gene lookup returns CDR1 DFQATT and CDR2 SNEGSKA (reference sequence). A note on this clonotype: What it recognizes is unknown.

The sample was cord blood. This TCR was sampled from a newborn girl in good health. This chain uses TRBV20-1 with TRBJ2-3; possibly TRBD2 for D (5 bases). The CDR3 nucleotides read TGCAGTGAAATAGCAGAGGGAGATACGCAGTATTTT. Translated, it gives CSEIAEGDTQYF.